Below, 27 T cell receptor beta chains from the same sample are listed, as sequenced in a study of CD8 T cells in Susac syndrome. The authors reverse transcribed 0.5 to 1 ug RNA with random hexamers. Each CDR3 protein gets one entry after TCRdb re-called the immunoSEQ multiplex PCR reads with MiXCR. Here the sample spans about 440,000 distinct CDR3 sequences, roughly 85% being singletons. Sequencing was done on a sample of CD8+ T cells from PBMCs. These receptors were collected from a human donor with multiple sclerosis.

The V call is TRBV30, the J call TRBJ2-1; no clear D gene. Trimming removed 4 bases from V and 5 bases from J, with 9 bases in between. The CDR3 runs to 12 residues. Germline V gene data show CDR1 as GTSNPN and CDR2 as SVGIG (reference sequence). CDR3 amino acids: CAWTSRNNEQFF. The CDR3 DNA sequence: TGTGCCTGGACTAGTCGGAACAATGAGCAGTTCTTC. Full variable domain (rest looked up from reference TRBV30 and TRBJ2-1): SQTIHQWPATLVQPVGSPLSLECTVEGTSNPNLYWYRQAAGRGLQLLFYSVGIGQISSEVPQNLSASRPQDRQFILSSKKLLLSDSGFYLCAWTSRNNEQFFGPGTRLTVL.

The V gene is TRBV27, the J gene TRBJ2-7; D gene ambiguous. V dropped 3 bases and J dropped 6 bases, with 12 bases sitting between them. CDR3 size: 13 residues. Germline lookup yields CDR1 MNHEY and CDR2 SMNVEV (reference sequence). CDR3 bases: TGTGCCAGCAGTTTTGGCCCATTTTCCGAGCAGTACTTC. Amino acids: CASSFGPFSEQYF.

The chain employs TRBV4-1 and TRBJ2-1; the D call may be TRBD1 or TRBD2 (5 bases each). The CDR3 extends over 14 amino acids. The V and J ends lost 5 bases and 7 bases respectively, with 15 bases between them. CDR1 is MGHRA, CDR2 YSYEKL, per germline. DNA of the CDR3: TGCGCCAGCAGCTGGGACCACAAGAGGAATGAGCAGTTCTTC. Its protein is CASSWDHKRNEQFF.

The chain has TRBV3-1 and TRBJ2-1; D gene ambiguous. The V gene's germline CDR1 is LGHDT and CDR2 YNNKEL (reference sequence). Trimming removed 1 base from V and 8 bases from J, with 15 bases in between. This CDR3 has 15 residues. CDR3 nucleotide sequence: TGTGCCAGCAGCCAAGGAAAGAGCCAGGCCGATGAGCAGTTCTTC. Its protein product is CASSQGKSQADEQFF.

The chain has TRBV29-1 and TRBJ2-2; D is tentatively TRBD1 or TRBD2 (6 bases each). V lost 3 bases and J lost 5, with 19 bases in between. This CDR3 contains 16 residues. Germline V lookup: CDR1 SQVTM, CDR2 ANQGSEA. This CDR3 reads CSVDSHSGAGTGELFF. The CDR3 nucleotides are TGCAGCGTTGATAGCCACTCGGGGGCCGGTACCGGGGAGCTGTTTTTT.

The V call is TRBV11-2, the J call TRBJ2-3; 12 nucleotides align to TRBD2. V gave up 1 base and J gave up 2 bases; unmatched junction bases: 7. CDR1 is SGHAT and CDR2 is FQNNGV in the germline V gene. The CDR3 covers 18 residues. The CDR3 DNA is TGTGCCAGCAGCTTAGCCTGGACTAGCGGGATCCCCACAGATACGCAGTATTTT. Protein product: CASSLAWTSGIPTDTQYF.

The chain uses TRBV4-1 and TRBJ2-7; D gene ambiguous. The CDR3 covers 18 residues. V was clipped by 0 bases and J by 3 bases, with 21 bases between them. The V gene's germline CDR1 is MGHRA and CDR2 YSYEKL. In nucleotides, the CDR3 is TGCGCCAGCAGCCAAGATCCCCCCTCTCTTTCCCCCTTCTACGAGCAGTACTTC. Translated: CASSQDPPSLSPFYEQYF.

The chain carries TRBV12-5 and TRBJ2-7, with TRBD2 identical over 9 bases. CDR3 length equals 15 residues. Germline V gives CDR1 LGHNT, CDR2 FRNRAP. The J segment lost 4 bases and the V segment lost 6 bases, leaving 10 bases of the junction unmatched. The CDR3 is CASGMPGLAPYEQYF. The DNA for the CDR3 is TGTGCTAGTGGGATGCCGGGACTAGCACCTTACGAGCAGTACTTC.

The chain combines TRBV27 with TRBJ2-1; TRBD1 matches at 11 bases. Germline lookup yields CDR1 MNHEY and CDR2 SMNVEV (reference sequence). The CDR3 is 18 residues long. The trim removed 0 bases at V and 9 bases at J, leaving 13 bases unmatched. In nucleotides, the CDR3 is TGTGCCAGCAGTTTATCTGGACAGGGGGCTGAATTTTACCTTGAGCAGTTCTTC. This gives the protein CASSLSGQGAEFYLEQFF.

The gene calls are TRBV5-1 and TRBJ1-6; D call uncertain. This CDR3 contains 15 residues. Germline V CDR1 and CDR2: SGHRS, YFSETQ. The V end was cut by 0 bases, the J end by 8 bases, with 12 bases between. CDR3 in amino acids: CASSLGSGVDSPLHF. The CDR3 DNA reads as TGCGCCAGCAGCTTGGGTTCCGGGGTGGATTCACCCCTCCACTTT. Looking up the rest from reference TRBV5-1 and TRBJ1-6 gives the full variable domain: KAGVTQTPRYLIKTRGQQVTLSCSPISGHRSVSWYQQTPGQGLQFLFEYFSETQRNKGNFPGRFSGRQFSNSRSEMNVSTLELGDSALYLCASSLGSGVDSPLHFGNGTRLTVT.

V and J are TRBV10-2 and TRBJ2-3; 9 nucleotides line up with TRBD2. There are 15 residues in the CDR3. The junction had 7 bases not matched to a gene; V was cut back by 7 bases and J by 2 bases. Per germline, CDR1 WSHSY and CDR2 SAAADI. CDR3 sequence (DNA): TGCGCCAGCATCCCTATAGCGGGGGACACAGATACGCAGTATTTT. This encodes CASIPIAGDTDTQYF.

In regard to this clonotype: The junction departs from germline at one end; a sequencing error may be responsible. CDR3 in amino acids: CSVEDGQFSYDEQFF. In DNA form, the CDR3 reads TGCAGCGTTGAAGATGGACAGTTCTCCTACGATGAGCAGTTCTTC. The chain has TRBV29-1 and TRBJ2-1; the D gene is possibly TRBD1 (6 bases). Germline V lookup: CDR1 SQVTM, CDR2 ANQGSEA. The CDR3 is 15 residues long.

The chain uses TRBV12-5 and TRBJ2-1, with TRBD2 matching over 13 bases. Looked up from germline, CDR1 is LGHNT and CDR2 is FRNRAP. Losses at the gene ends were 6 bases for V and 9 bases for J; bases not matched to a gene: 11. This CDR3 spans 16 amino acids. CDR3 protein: CASGRGLAGVLVEQFF. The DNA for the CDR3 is TGTGCTAGTGGACGTGGACTAGCGGGAGTATTAGTTGAGCAGTTCTTC.

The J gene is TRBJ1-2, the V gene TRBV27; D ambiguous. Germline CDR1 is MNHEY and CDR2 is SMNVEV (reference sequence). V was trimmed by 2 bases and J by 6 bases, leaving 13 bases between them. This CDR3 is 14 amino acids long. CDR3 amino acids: CASSLIGGVDGYTF. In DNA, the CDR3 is TGTGCCAGCAGTTTAATTGGTGGGGTCGATGGCTACACCTTC.

The CDR3 loop reads CASSQEAQGPAQPQHF. The CDR3 region has the DNA TGTGCCAGCAGCCAAGAAGCGCAGGGGCCTGCTCAGCCCCAGCATTTT. This chain links TRBV4-2 with TRBJ1-5; TRBD1 might be the D (6 bases). The length of the CDR3 is 16 residues. Germline CDR1 is LGHNA and CDR2 is YNFKEQ. V shed 0 bases and J shed 6 bases, with 15 bases lying between them.

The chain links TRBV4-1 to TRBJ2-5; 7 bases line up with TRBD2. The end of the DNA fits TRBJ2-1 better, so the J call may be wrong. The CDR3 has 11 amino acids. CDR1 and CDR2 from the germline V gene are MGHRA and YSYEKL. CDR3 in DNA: TGCGCCAGCAGCGAAGGGACTATCCAGTTCTTC. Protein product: CASSEGTIQFF.

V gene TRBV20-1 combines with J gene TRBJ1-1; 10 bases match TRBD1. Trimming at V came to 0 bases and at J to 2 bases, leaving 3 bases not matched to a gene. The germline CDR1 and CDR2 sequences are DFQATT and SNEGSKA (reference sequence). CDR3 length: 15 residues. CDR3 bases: TGCAGTGCTAGAGATCGGGACAGGGGAAACACTGAAGCTTTCTTT. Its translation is CSARDRDRGNTEAFF.

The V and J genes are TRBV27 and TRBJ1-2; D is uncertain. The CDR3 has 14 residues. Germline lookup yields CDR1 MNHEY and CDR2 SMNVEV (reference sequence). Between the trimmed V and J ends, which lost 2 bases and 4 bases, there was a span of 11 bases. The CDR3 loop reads CASSLRGNLYGYTF. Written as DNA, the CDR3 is TGTGCCAGCAGTTTACGGGGAAACCTCTATGGCTACACCTTC.

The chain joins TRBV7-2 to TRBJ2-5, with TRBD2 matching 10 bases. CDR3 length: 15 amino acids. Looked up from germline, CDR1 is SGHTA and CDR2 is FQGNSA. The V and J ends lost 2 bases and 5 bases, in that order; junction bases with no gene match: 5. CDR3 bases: TGTGCCAGCAGCTTAAAGCGGGGGGGCATCGAGACCCAGTACTTC. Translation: CASSLKRGGIETQYF. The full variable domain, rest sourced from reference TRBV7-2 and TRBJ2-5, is GAGVSQSPSNKVTEKGKDVELRCDPISGHTALYWYRQSLGQGLEFLIYFQGNSAPDKSGLPSDRFSAERTGGSVSTLTIQRTQQEDSAVYLCASSLKRGGIETQYFGPGTRLLVL.

CDR3 nucleotide sequence: TGTGCCAGCAGTTACTCCGGGACAGGGACTGAAGCTTTCTTT. It codes for CASSYSGTGTEAFF. V usage is TRBV6-5 and J usage is TRBJ1-1, with TRBD1 matching over 9 bases. CDR3 length: 14 amino acids. The germline CDR1 and CDR2 sequences are MNHEY and SVGAGI. V lost 0 bases and J lost 5; bases outside the gene matches: 1.

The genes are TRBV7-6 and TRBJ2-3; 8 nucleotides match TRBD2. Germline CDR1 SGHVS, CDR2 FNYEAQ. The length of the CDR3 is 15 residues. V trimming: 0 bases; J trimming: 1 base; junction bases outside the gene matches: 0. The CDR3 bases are TGTGCCAGCAGCTTAGCGACTAGCGGCACAGATACGCAGTATTTT. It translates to CASSLATSGTDTQYF.

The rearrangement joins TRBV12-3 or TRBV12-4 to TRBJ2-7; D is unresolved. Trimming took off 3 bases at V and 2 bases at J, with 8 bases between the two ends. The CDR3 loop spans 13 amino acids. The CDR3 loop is CASSLYAPYEQYF. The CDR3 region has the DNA TGTGCCAGCAGTTTGTATGCTCCCTACGAGCAGTACTTC.

CDR3 DNA: TGCGCCAGCAGCCCTGAAAGGACGGAAGATGGTTGGGGCTACACCTTC. It codes for CASSPERTEDGWGYTF. V usage is TRBV4-1 and J usage is TRBJ1-2, with D hard to call. CDR1 and CDR2 (germline): MGHRA, YSYEKL. CDR3 length equals 16 residues. The ends were cut back, 4 bases at V and 8 bases at J, with 23 bases in the middle.

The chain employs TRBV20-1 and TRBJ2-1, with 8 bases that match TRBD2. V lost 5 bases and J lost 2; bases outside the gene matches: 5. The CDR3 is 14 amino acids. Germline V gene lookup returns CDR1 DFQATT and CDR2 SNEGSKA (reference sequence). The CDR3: CSAPSGGAYNEQFF. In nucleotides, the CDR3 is TGCAGTGCTCCAAGCGGGGGAGCCTACAATGAGCAGTTCTTC.

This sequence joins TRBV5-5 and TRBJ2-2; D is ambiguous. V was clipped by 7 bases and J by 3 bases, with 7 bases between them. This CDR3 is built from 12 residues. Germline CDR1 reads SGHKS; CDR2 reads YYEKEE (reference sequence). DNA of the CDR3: TGTGCCAGCGGATACTACACCGGGGAGCTGTTTTTT. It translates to CASGYYTGELFF.

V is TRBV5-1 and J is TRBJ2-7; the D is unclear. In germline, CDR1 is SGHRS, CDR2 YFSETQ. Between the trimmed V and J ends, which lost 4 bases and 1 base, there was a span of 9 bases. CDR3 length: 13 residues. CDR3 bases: TGCGCCAGCAGCCACGACCTTTCCTACGAGCAGTACTTC. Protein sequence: CASSHDLSYEQYF.

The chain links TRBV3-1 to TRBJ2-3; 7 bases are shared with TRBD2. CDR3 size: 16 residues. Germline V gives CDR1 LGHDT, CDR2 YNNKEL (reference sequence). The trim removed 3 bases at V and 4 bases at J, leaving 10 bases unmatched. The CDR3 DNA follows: TGTGCCAGCAGCCACCTCACTAGCGCCGCCCCAGATACGCAGTATTTT. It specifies CASSHLTSAAPDTQYF.